The 19 T cell receptor beta chains given below trace back to one sample, sequenced in a study of T cells in Graves' hyperthyroidism and ophthalmopathy (dated by TCRdb to about 2019). Libraries were built with multiplex PCR. The instrument was an Illumina HiSeq 2000. Amplification of TCR beta CDR3 regions was carried out from RNA transcripts. The first round of RT-PCR for the TCR CDR3 was performed with the HTBI primer set and the Qiagen OneStep RT-PCR kit. The raw public data were reprocessed by TCRdb itself: fastp quality trimming at Q25, MiXCR clonotype calling, in-frame beta chains only. Identical CDR3 protein sequences are pooled into one entry, listed with their most common genes and DNA. Within this sample are about 640,000 distinct CDR3 sequences, with roughly 45% of them counted one time only. Less than 8.5% of the sample is in the top ten clones. The sample consisted of peripheral blood or thyroid tissue (not recorded which). The receptors were sampled from an adult man with Graves' disease, either hyperthyroidism or ophthalmopathy (not recorded which).

In its sample, this clonotype was seen many times. V gene TRBV6-5 combines with J gene TRBJ1-6; D may be TRBD1 (5 bases). CDR1 is MNHEY and CDR2 is SVGAGI in the germline V gene. V was trimmed by 7 bases and J by 8 bases, leaving 12 bases between them. The CDR3 spans 13 residues. The CDR3 region is CASTGIRDSPLHF. Here the CDR3 DNA reads TGTGCCAGCACAGGGATTAGGGATTCACCCCTCCACTTT.

This clonotype was observed many times. Sequence at one end of the junction differs from germline and may be a read error. This sequence joins TRBV10-3 and TRBJ1-2; D is uncertain. The CDR3 totals 14 residues. Germline loops: CDR1 ENHRY, CDR2 SYGVKD. CDR3 in amino acids: CASSAVAGAGGYTF. In DNA form, the CDR3 reads TGTGCCAGCAGTGCGGTGGCGGGAGCCGGCGGCTACACCTTC.

In this sample, this clonotype turned up once. One end of the junction fails to match germline, which may point to a read error. CDR3: CANSLAGTRHGYTF. In nucleotides, the CDR3 is TGTGCCAACAGTTTAGCCGGGACACGTCATGGCTACACCTTC. The genes are TRBV12-3 or TRBV12-4 and TRBJ1-2, with D possibly matching TRBD1 (6 bases). The CDR3 extends over 14 amino acids.

This clonotype was detected only a few times. V usage is TRBV19 and J usage is TRBJ1-2; D unclear. Germline V gene sequence: CDR1 LNHDA, CDR2 SQIVND (reference sequence). Trimming pared 3 bases from V and 6 bases from J, leaving 14 bases between. The CDR3 covers 14 residues. CDR3 bases: TGTGCCAGTAGTATCGAGGGAATAAACGATGGCTACACCTTC. Its translation: CASSIEGINDGYTF.

V gene TRBV7-4 combines with J gene TRBJ2-2; D gene uncertain. Per the germline V gene, CDR1 is SGHVT and CDR2 is SQSDAQ. The CDR3 covers 12 residues. Trimming cost V 4 bases and J 5 bases, with 5 bases left between them. The CDR3 nucleotides are TGTGCCAGCAGCTCCCCAACCGGGGAGCTGTTTTTT. Protein sequence: CASSSPTGELFF.

CDR3 in amino acids: CASSGSIQETQYF. In nucleotides, the CDR3 is TGTGCCAGCAGTGGAAGTATTCAAGAGACCCAGTACTTC. The chain carries TRBV6-1 and TRBJ2-5; no reliable D call. This CDR3 is built from 13 residues. Germline V CDR1 and CDR2: MNHNS, SASEGT. The V and J ends lost 4 bases and 2 bases respectively, with 8 bases between them.

The chain employs TRBV29-1 and TRBJ2-5, with TRBD2 matching 12 bases. Germline V gene data show CDR1 as SQVTM and CDR2 as ANQGSEA. The CDR3 runs to 15 residues. Trimming removed 3 bases from V and 7 bases from J; junction bases left unmatched: 9. CDR3 in amino acids: CSVEGPSGRAGTQYF. The CDR3 DNA sequence: TGCAGCGTTGAGGGTCCTAGCGGGAGGGCGGGGACCCAGTACTTC.

This clonotype was seen ten or more times. The V and J genes are TRBV20-1 and TRBJ1-1, with D possibly matching TRBD1 (6 bases). Germline CDR1 and CDR2: DFQATT and SNEGSKA (reference sequence). Trimming left V 4 bases short and J 2 bases short, with 11 bases between. There are 13 residues in the CDR3. The CDR3 nucleotides are TGCAGTGCTACGACAGGCCTCAACACTGAAGCTTTCTTT. Translating gives CSATTGLNTEAFF.

This clonotype was counted a few times. The V gene is TRBV7-9, the J gene TRBJ1-5, with a weak D call TRBD1 (5 bases). V was shortened by 5 bases and J by 7 bases, with 18 bases between the two germline ends. The length of the CDR3 is 15 residues. CDR1 and CDR2 from the germline V gene are SEHNR and FQNEAQ (reference sequence). CDR3 residues: CASSPIGRGGQPQHF. In nucleotides, the CDR3 is TGTGCCAGCAGCCCCATCGGGAGGGGCGGGCAGCCCCAGCATTTT.

The rearrangement links TRBV19 to TRBJ1-2; D is ambiguous. This CDR3 region has 14 residues. Germline V gene sequence: CDR1 LNHDA, CDR2 SQIVND (reference sequence). The V end lost 5 bases, the J end lost 2 bases, and 12 bases lay between the germline ends. CDR3 nucleotides: TGTGCCAGTAGTCCCCAACACAACAACTATGGCTACACCTTC. Translation: CASSPQHNNYGYTF.

This clonotype was found a few times. The chain is built from TRBV7-2 and TRBJ2-5, with 9 positions matching TRBD1. Losses at the gene ends were 5 bases for V and 4 bases for J; bases not matched to a gene: 11. The CDR3 runs 16 residues. Germline lookup yields CDR1 SGHTA and CDR2 FQGNSA. The CDR3 DNA reads as TGTGCCAGCAGCGACCTACAGGGGGCAACGGCAGAGACCCAGTACTTC. This sequence encodes CASSDLQGATAETQYF.

This clonotype has a count of ten or more. The chain uses TRBV20-1 and TRBJ2-7; no definite D call. Germline-derived CDR1 and CDR2 are DFQATT and SNEGSKA (reference sequence). The CDR3 length is 13 residues. V was pared by 3 bases and J by 2 bases, with 11 bases between. The CDR3 reads CSASPAAAYEQYF. Here the CDR3 DNA reads TGCAGTGCTAGTCCCGCGGCAGCCTACGAGCAGTACTTC.

On this clonotype itself: Germline is not matched at one junction end, which may reflect a read error. This sequence joins TRBV7-8 and TRBJ1-2, with TRBD1 matching over 10 bases. This CDR3 is 12 amino acids long. Germline CDR1 reads SGHVS; CDR2 reads FQNEAQ. CDR3 in amino acids: CASSSGTGVQLF. DNA for the CDR3: TGTGCCAGCAGTTCCGGGACAGGGGTTCAATTATTC.

The sample holds a few counts of this clonotype. V and J are TRBV10-3 and TRBJ1-4, with D possibly matching TRBD1 (6 bases). Germline V CDR1 and CDR2: ENHRY, SYGVKD. V was cut by 10 bases and J by 10 bases, with 25 bases left in between. This CDR3 contains 15 residues. The CDR3: CASRSTGWRSGKLFF. The CDR3 region has the DNA TGTGCCAGCAGGTCCACAGGGTGGCGGTCCGGAAAACTGTTTTTT.

This clonotype has a count of ten or more. The chain joins TRBV9 to TRBJ1-1; D is perhaps TRBD1 (5 bases). This CDR3 spans 13 amino acids. The V and J ends lost 4 bases and 4 bases respectively, with 11 bases between them. Per germline, CDR1 SGDLS and CDR2 YYNGEE. Here the CDR3 DNA reads TGTGCCAGCAGCCCCGACAGCACCACTGAAGCTTTCTTT. Residues: CASSPDSTTEAFF.

This clonotype has more than one count but fewer than ten. This chain joins TRBV10-1 and TRBJ2-2; 8 nucleotides match TRBD2. The CDR3 spans 14 residues. The junction had 7 bases not matched to a gene; V was cut back by 9 bases and J by 4 bases. From germline, CDR1 is WNHNN and CDR2 SYGVQD (reference sequence). CDR3 DNA sequence: TGCGCCAGTTCAGCGGGAGACCCCACCGGGGAGCTGTTTTTT. Its translation is CASSAGDPTGELFF.

This clonotype was counted at least ten times. V gene TRBV15 combines with J gene TRBJ2-7, with TRBD1 matching over 7 bases. V shed 1 base and J 2 bases; nucleotides not matched to a gene: 8. The CDR3 is 16 amino acids. The germline V gene encodes CDR1 LNHNV and CDR2 YYDKDF (reference sequence). The CDR3 is CATSRARDSYPYEQYF. CDR3 DNA sequence: TGTGCCACCAGCAGAGCCAGGGACAGTTACCCCTACGAGCAGTACTTC.

This clonotype turned up a few times. V usage is TRBV19 and J usage is TRBJ1-6; D gene uncertain. Trimming stripped 3 bases from V and 5 bases from J, with 8 bases between. There are 14 residues in the CDR3. Germline CDR1 is LNHDA and CDR2 is SQIVND (reference sequence). CDR3 protein: CASSIRTDNSPLHF. The CDR3 coding sequence is TGTGCCAGTAGTATTCGGACGGATAATTCACCCCTCCACTTT.

This chain links TRBV5-1 with TRBJ1-1, with D possibly matching TRBD1 (5 bases). V was cut by 2 bases and J by 4 bases, with 12 bases left in between. The CDR3 sequence is 14 residues long. CDR1 is SGHRS and CDR2 is YFSETQ in the germline V gene. CDR3 region: CASSLDPGPTEAFF. Here the CDR3 DNA reads TGCGCCAGCAGCTTAGACCCAGGGCCCACTGAAGCTTTCTTT.